The T cell receptor (beta chain) under discussion was sequenced for a study of T cell responses to AZD1222 COVID-19 vaccine. Concerning this clone itself: No antigen is known for it.

Study-wide findings and caveats: Distributed over spike, vaccine-associated CD4 TCRs predominated at 160-218 and 743-854.

The CDR3 consists of 11 residues. V lost 4 bases and J lost 11, with 11 bases in between. Germline V gene lookup returns CDR1 MGHDK and CDR2 SYGVNS. TCRdb keeps only in-frame clones here, not all; method: immunoSEQ multiplex PCR. The profile shows nearly 110,000 clones, 90% to 95% of them singletons. This rearrangement joins TRBV25-1 to TRBJ1-1; D may be TRBD1 (6 bases). The sequencing used peripheral blood, collected on day 0 of AZD1222 vaccination. The clonotype was recovered from an adult in good health. The CDR3 region is CASSAQGRAFF. In DNA form, the CDR3 reads TGTGCCAGCAGTGCACAGGGAAGGGCTTTCTTT. Filled out from reference TRBV25-1 and TRBJ1-1, the complete variable domain reads EADIYQTPRYLVIGTGKKITLECSQTMGHDKMYWYQQDPGMELHLIHYSYGVNSTEKGDLSSESTVSRIRTEHFPLTLESARPSHTSQYLCASSAQGRAFFGQGTRLTVV.